The 10 T cell receptor beta chains presented below share a single source sample, sequenced in a study of T-cell reconstitution after alpha-beta-depleted transplantation in children. Researchers prepared the TCRbeta library using unique molecular identifiers, the study reports. TCRdb recomputed calls from the PCR reads with MiXCR, one row per CDR3 protein. The sample includes 100,000 or so distinct CDR3 sequences, less than 25% of them seen just once. The sample was PBMCs, taken before TCRalphabeta/CD19-depleted stem cell transplant. The receptor source for this set is a boy between 2 and 10 years old with acute lymphoblastic leukemia, due to receive a stem cell transplant.

This clonotype was counted between two and nine times. The chain is built from TRBV5-1 and TRBJ2-7, with 7 bases identical to TRBD2. There are 13 residues in the CDR3. The junction had 2 bases not matched to a gene; V was cut back by 3 bases and J by 2 bases. Per the germline V gene, CDR1 is SGHRS and CDR2 is YFSETQ. The CDR3 sequence is CASSWEGAYEQYF. In DNA form, the CDR3 reads TGCGCCAGCAGCTGGGAGGGAGCCTACGAGCAGTACTTC.

V is TRBV7-9 and J is TRBJ2-4; D possibly corresponds to TRBD1 (6 bases). The CDR3 length is 16 residues. Germline CDR1 reads SEHNR; CDR2 reads FQNEAQ (reference sequence). Trimming left V 5 bases short and J 3 bases short, with 17 bases between. CDR3 DNA: TGTGCCAGCAGCCCAGAGCTGGGGGCGGGCAAAAACATTCAGTACTTC. Translation: CASSPELGAGKNIQYF.

This clonotype was picked up a small number of times. The chain combines TRBV29-1 with TRBJ2-1; possible D gene TRBD1, 5 bases. Trimming cost V 7 bases and J 4 bases, with 8 bases left between them. Germline V gene lookup returns CDR1 SQVTM and CDR2 ANQGSEA. The CDR3 is 11 amino acids. This CDR3 is CSGTNYNEQFF. In DNA form, the CDR3 reads TGCAGCGGGACAAATTACAATGAGCAGTTCTTC.

In its sample, this clonotype was seen a few times. The rearrangement uses TRBV20-1 and TRBJ2-7; a weak D match, TRBD2 (6 bases). Germline V CDR1 and CDR2: DFQATT, SNEGSKA (reference sequence). The CDR3 extends over 15 amino acids. The V gene lost 3 bases and the J gene lost 2 bases, with 17 bases spanning the gap. The CDR3, as DNA: TGCAGTGCTAGGTTTCGCGGAGGGGCCCCCTACGAGCAGTACTTC. Translation: CSARFRGGAPYEQYF.

This clonotype is medium-sized (0.01 to 0.1%) within its sample. V and J are TRBV5-1 and TRBJ2-2; D gene uncertain. This CDR3 has 18 amino acids. Trimming took 2 bases from V and 6 from J, leaving 23 bases between them. Germline V CDR1 and CDR2: SGHRS, YFSETQ. The DNA for the CDR3 is TGCGCCAGCAGCTTTAATTCTCCGACGTCGAACATCGCCGGGGAGCTGTTTTTT. It codes for CASSFNSPTSNIAGELFF.

A few counts support this clonotype. The chain joins TRBV28 to TRBJ2-3, with D perhaps assigned TRBD1 or TRBD2 (5 bases each). The V end lost 5 bases, the J end lost 4 bases, and 16 bases lay between the germline ends. Germline lookup yields CDR1 MDHEN and CDR2 SYDVKM. This CDR3 contains 15 residues. CDR3 nucleotide sequence: TGTGCCAGCAGTAGTGTCCGGGACCCTGCAGATACGCAGTATTTT. Protein: CASSSVRDPADTQYF.

The chain recombines TRBV15 with TRBJ2-7; 10 bases agree with TRBD1. V lost 0 bases and J lost 3; bases outside the gene matches: 8. Germline V gene lookup returns CDR1 LNHNV and CDR2 YYDKDF (reference sequence). This CDR3 contains 17 residues. CDR3 residues: CATSRDVGQGGLYEQYF. CDR3 DNA: TGTGCCACCAGCAGAGACGTAGGACAGGGGGGCCTCTACGAGCAGTACTTC.

This clonotype was found a few times. The chain has TRBV2 and TRBJ1-5, with 8 bases fitting TRBD1. Germline CDR1 reads SNHLY; CDR2 reads FYNNEI. V dropped 8 bases and J dropped 5; count of bases not matched to a gene: 5. The CDR3 has 13 amino acids. CDR3 DNA sequence: TGTGCCAGCGGATCGACAGGGGATCAGCCCCAGCATTTT. It translates to CASGSTGDQPQHF.

This clonotype was detected a few times. The chain carries TRBV5-5 and TRBJ2-6, with D perhaps matching TRBD1 or TRBD2 (5 bases each). From germline, CDR1 is SGHKS and CDR2 YYEKEE (reference sequence). Trimming shortened V by 3 bases and J by 0 bases, and 16 bases separated the two germline ends. The length of the CDR3 is 18 residues. In DNA, the CDR3 is TGTGCCAGCAGCTCCCGAGGGGCCTACCGCTCTGGGGCCAACGTCCTGACTTTC. Translation gives CASSSRGAYRSGANVLTF. Full variable domain (missing parts from reference TRBV5-5 and TRBJ2-6): DAGVTQSPTHLIKTRGQQVTLRCSPISGHKSVSWYQQVLGQGPQFIFQYYEKEERGRGNFPDRFSARQFPNYSSELNVNALLLGDSALYLCASSSRGAYRSGANVLTFGAGSRLTVL.

This clonotype was found a few times. The DNA for the CDR3 is TGTGCCATCAGTGAGTCGATGGCGGGAAAATACAATGAGCAGTTCTTC. Protein: CAISESMAGKYNEQFF. The chain employs TRBV10-3 and TRBJ2-1; the D gene is possibly TRBD2 (6 bases). Trimming left V 0 bases short and J 4 bases short, with 13 bases between. There are 16 residues in the CDR3. CDR1 is ENHRY, CDR2 SYGVKD, per germline.